The T cell receptor beta chain described here comes from a study of blood T cell repertoires in COVID-19. Sequencing used immunoSEQ multiplex PCR; TCRdb keeps in-frame clones, though not all of them. The sample records some 340,000 clones, about 85% being singletons. Germline values: CDR1 SNHLY, CDR2 FYNNEI. There are 15 residues in the CDR3. Unmatched junction bases numbered 11, after V lost 4 bases and J lost 7 bases. This TCR was sampled from a woman aged 18-29 years with acute or convalescent COVID-19. Sequencing was performed on peripheral blood. The chain combines TRBV2 with TRBJ2-7, with TRBD2 matching 9 bases. In DNA form, the CDR3 reads TGTGCCAGCAGTGTCGGTAGCGGGGGACGAGGGGAGCAGTACTTC. It specifies CASSVGSGGRGEQYF.